The clone carrying this TCR beta chain was seen a few times. As handled by the study authors: By means of reference gene primer amplification, nucleated cell counts were estimated. TCRdb's table, derived via immunoSEQ multiplex PCR, lists solely in-frame clones and lacks some. V and J calls and clone size are those listed in that table; D and trimming were worked out from the DNA. This sample has 70,000 to 95,000 clones; approximately 90% occur once, and the top ten carry over 3.5%. V lost 2 bases, J lost 11 bases, and 13 bases lay in between. This CDR3 has 14 residues. Looked up from germline, CDR1 is SEHNR and CDR2 is FQNEAQ (reference sequence). The data were taken from a study of blood T cell repertoires in COVID-19. Turning to the study itself: The United States, Italy and Spain were the sources of the acute and convalescent COVID-19 samples. From T cells, B-cell-depleted T cells, or PBMCs came the material, which was cDNA or gDNA.

Sample: peripheral blood. This chain joins TRBV7-9 and TRBJ1-6; no definite D call. The sequence came from a woman in her fifties or sixties in a cohort sampled during active COVID-19. In DNA form, the CDR3 reads TGTGCCAGCAGCTTAATGGAGGGTTGGGCACCCCTCCACTTT. Amino acids: CASSLMEGWAPLHF.